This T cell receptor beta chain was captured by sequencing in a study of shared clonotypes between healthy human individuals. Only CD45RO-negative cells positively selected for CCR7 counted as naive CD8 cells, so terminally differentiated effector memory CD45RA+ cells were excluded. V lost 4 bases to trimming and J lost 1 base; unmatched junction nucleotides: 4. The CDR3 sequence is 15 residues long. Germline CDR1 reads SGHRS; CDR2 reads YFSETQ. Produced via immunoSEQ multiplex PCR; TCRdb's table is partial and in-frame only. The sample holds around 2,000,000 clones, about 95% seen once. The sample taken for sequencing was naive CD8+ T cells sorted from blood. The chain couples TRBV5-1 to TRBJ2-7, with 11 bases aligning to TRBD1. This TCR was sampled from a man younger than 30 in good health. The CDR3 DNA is TGCGCCAGCAGCCCCCGGGACAGGGGGTCCTACGAGCAGTACTTC. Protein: CASSPRDRGSYEQYF.